The next 18 T cell receptor beta chains were all read from a single sample in a study of a mutant IDH1 vaccine in newly diagnosed glioma. Time point: week 35, safety follow-up. With topical imiquimod, each dose of the vaccine consisted of 300 ug of mutant IDH1 20-mer peptide. Antigens of these TCRs are unknown. Here immunoSEQ multiplex PCR was the method, and the copy in TCRdb shows in-frame clones only, minus some. This sample has tens of thousands of clones, with 74% found just once. Here the sequenced sample was PBMCs, taken from a glioma patient whose treatment included an IDH1 peptide vaccine. These receptors all stem from a man aged 45-65 years with glioma.

V gene TRBV4-3 combines with J gene TRBJ2-1; 10 nucleotides line up with TRBD2. Germline V gives CDR1 LGHNA, CDR2 YSLEER. The CDR3 is 17 residues long. The V and J ends lost 4 bases and 4 bases, in that order; junction bases with no gene match: 10. The CDR3 is CASSRGSGGISYNEQFF. CDR3 sequence (DNA): TGCGCCAGCAGCCGAGGTAGCGGGGGGATCTCTTACAATGAGCAGTTCTTC.

This clone was observed a few times. V is TRBV15 and J is TRBJ1-5; D gene unclear. Trimming took 9 bases from V and 0 from J, leaving 12 bases between them. The CDR3 runs 14 residues. Germline values: CDR1 LNHNV, CDR2 YYDKDF (reference sequence). The DNA for the CDR3 is TGTGCCACTGGCCGGGCCCTTAGCAATCAGCCCCAGCATTTT. It is translated as CATGRALSNQPQHF.

The chain uses TRBV4-3 and TRBJ2-1; D may match TRBD1 or TRBD2 (6 bases each). Trimming took 0 bases from V and 7 from J, leaving 10 bases between them. Germline lookup yields CDR1 LGHNA and CDR2 YSLEER. CDR3 length: 14 residues. This chain's CDR3 is CASSQDRGRNEQFF. As DNA, the CDR3 is TGCGCCAGCAGCCAAGACCGGGGGCGGAATGAGCAGTTCTTC.

This clone has just a few counts. The chain couples TRBV30 to TRBJ1-5, with 8 bases fitting TRBD1. Germline loops: CDR1 GTSNPN, CDR2 SVGIG (reference sequence). V lost 0 bases and J lost 3; bases outside the gene matches: 4. The CDR3 runs 15 residues. The CDR3 coding sequence is TGTGCCTGGAGTGTGGGGGACAGGTACAATCAGCCCCAGCATTTT. Its translation is CAWSVGDRYNQPQHF.

The V gene is TRBV30, the J gene TRBJ2-2, with D uncertain. Germline loops: CDR1 GTSNPN, CDR2 SVGIG (reference sequence). Trimming shortened V by 1 base and J by 8 bases, and 8 bases separated the two germline ends. This CDR3 region has 12 residues. The CDR3 is CAWSGILGELFF. The CDR3 DNA reads as TGTGCCTGGAGTGGAATACTGGGGGAGCTGTTTTTT.

This clone was observed a handful of times. The chain has TRBV28 and TRBJ2-3; TRBD2 matches at 9 bases. V gave up 7 bases and J gave up 1 base; unmatched junction bases: 3. The CDR3 contains 14 residues. Per the germline V gene, CDR1 is MDHEN and CDR2 is SYDVKM. CDR3 sequence: CASTERGGTDTQYF. The CDR3 DNA is TGTGCCAGCACGGAGCGGGGGGGCACAGATACGCAGTATTTT.

The chain combines TRBV19 with TRBJ2-7; no reliable D call. The CDR3 consists of 15 residues. Germline V gives CDR1 LNHDA, CDR2 SQIVND (reference sequence). V dropped 6 bases and J dropped 0 bases, with 15 bases sitting between them. The CDR3 loop reads CASSGSDISSYEQYF. The CDR3 region has the DNA TGTGCCAGTAGCGGCAGCGACATCTCCTCCTACGAGCAGTACTTC.

The V and J genes are TRBV4-1 and TRBJ2-1; 7 nucleotides align to TRBD2. This CDR3 has 16 residues. The junction had 4 bases not matched to a gene; V was cut back by 0 bases and J by 2 bases. Looked up from germline, CDR1 is MGHRA and CDR2 is YSYEKL. As DNA, the CDR3 is TGCGCCAGCAGCCAAGATTCGGGGGGAACCTACAATGAGCAGTTCTTC. This sequence encodes CASSQDSGGTYNEQFF.

J is TRBJ1-3 and V is TRBV19, with D possibly TRBD1 on 6 matching bases. Germline V gene sequence: CDR1 LNHDA, CDR2 SQIVND (reference sequence). The CDR3 runs to 14 residues. Trimming removed 6 bases from V and 6 bases from J, with 15 bases in between. This CDR3 reads CASRPPNRANTIYF. CDR3 sequence (DNA): TGTGCCAGTAGACCTCCGAACAGGGCAAACACCATATATTTT.

The V call is TRBV6-6, the J call TRBJ2-1; tentatively, D is TRBD1 or TRBD2 (6 bases each). The ends were cut back, 5 bases at V and 9 bases at J, with 14 bases in the middle. The germline V gene encodes CDR1 MNHNY and CDR2 SVGAGI (reference sequence). The CDR3 contains 13 residues. The CDR3 reads CASSRGEKVEQFF. The DNA for the CDR3 is TGTGCCAGCAGTAGGGGGGAAAAGGTTGAGCAGTTCTTC.

The CDR3 protein is CASSFSGGVSYNEQFF. DNA for the CDR3: TGCGCCAGCAGCTTTAGCGGGGGCGTCTCCTACAATGAGCAGTTCTTC. The chain couples TRBV5-1 to TRBJ2-1; TRBD2 matches 9 bases. Germline V gene lookup returns CDR1 SGHRS and CDR2 YFSETQ. The CDR3 runs to 16 residues. The junction had 3 bases not matched to a gene; V was cut back by 2 bases and J by 0 bases. Full variable domain (rest looked up from reference TRBV5-1 and TRBJ2-1): KAGVTQTPRYLIKTRGQQVTLSCSPISGHRSVSWYQQTPGQGLQFLFEYFSETQRNKGNFPGRFSGRQFSNSRSEMNVSTLELGDSALYLCASSFSGGVSYNEQFFGPGTRLTVL.

The chain links TRBV11-3 to TRBJ1-2, with D possibly TRBD1 on 5 matching bases. In germline, CDR1 is SGHNT, CDR2 YENEEA. Trimming removed 4 bases at V and 4 bases at J, with 19 bases between. The CDR3 contains 16 residues. This chain's CDR3 is CASSSGPLTLGYGYTF. CDR3 coding DNA: TGTGCCAGCAGCTCGGGGCCACTCACCCTGGGCTATGGCTACACCTTC.

The chain couples TRBV19 to TRBJ1-5, with 9 bases identical to TRBD1. This CDR3 contains 17 residues. Germline V lookup: CDR1 LNHDA, CDR2 SQIVND (reference sequence). Trimming at V came to 1 base and at J to 4 bases, leaving 8 bases not matched to a gene. This chain's CDR3 is CASSIGEQTGGNQPQHF. In DNA, the CDR3 is TGTGCCAGTAGTATAGGGGAACAGACAGGGGGAAATCAGCCCCAGCATTTT. Using reference TRBV19 and TRBJ1-5 for the parts outside the CDR3, the full variable domain is DGGITQSPKYLFRKEGQNVTLSCEQNLNHDAMYWYRQDPGQGLRLIYYSQIVNDFQKGDIAEGYSVSREKKESFPLTVTSAQKNPTAFYLCASSIGEQTGGNQPQHFGDGTRLSIL.

The chain is built from TRBV2 and TRBJ2-5, with TRBD2 matching 7 bases. Trimming at V came to 4 bases and at J to 7 bases, leaving 6 bases not matched to a gene. This CDR3 region has 13 residues. CDR1 is SNHLY and CDR2 is FYNNEI in the germline V gene. The CDR3 here is CASSGDGEGTQYF. In nucleotides, the CDR3 is TGTGCCAGCAGTGGGGACGGGGAGGGGACCCAGTACTTC. The full variable domain, in which reference TRBV2 and TRBJ2-5 provide the parts outside the CDR3, is EPEVTQTPSHQVTQMGQEVILRCVPISNHLYFYWYRQILGQKVEFLVSFYNNEISEKSEIFDDQFSVERPDGSNFTLKIRSTKLEDSAMYFCASSGDGEGTQYFGPGTRLLVL.

This clone was observed once. The V and J genes are TRBV28 and TRBJ2-7; maybe TRBD1 (5 bases). Trimming stripped 4 bases from V and 10 bases from J, with 14 bases between. The V gene's germline CDR1 is MDHEN and CDR2 SYDVKM. The CDR3 length is 12 residues. As DNA, the CDR3 is TGTGCCAGCAGTTCTTTCCAGGGTGAACAGTACTTC. This encodes CASSSFQGEQYF.

V and J are TRBV5-1 and TRBJ1-1, with 10 nucleotides matching TRBD1. After removal of 2 bases from V and 4 bases from J, the junction contained 2 bases not matched to a gene. The CDR3 totals 14 residues. Germline lookup yields CDR1 SGHRS and CDR2 YFSETQ. CDR3 sequence reads: CASSFGTGVTEAFF. CDR3 nucleotide sequence: TGCGCCAGCAGCTTTGGGACAGGGGTCACTGAAGCTTTCTTT. The full variable domain, with the rest looked up from reference TRBV5-1 and TRBJ1-1, is KAGVTQTPRYLIKTRGQQVTLSCSPISGHRSVSWYQQTPGQGLQFLFEYFSETQRNKGNFPGRFSGRQFSNSRSEMNVSTLELGDSALYLCASSFGTGVTEAFFGQGTRLTVV.

This chain uses TRBV10-3 with TRBJ2-7; weak D call: TRBD1 (8 bases). The CDR3 contains 15 residues. Germline CDR1 and CDR2: ENHRY and SYGVKD. V was clipped by 10 bases and J by 3 bases, with 22 bases between them. CDR3 sequence: CATGRGGQALYEQYF. In nucleotides, the CDR3 is TGTGCCACCGGCCGCGGGGGACAGGCCCTCTACGAGCAGTACTTC.

This chain uses TRBV7-2 with TRBJ1-5; D may be TRBD1 (6 bases). From germline, CDR1 is SGHTA and CDR2 FQGNSA. The CDR3 consists of 14 residues. V lost 7 bases to trimming and J lost 5 bases, with 15 bases between them. The CDR3 is CASTPGTPDQPQHF. The DNA of the CDR3 is TGTGCCAGCACCCCAGGGACACCAGATCAGCCCCAGCATTTT.